One sample yielded the 29 T cell receptor beta chains listed below, sequenced in a study of blood T cell repertoires in COVID-19. Generated by immunoSEQ multiplex PCR, the TCRdb table keeps only in-frame clones and is missing some. The table records 110,000 to 150,000 clones, more than 70% of them present only once. The sample was peripheral blood. The origin of the receptors is a man aged 50 to 59 with active or convalescent COVID-19.

The chain joins TRBV7-9 to TRBJ2-7; TRBD2 agrees at 7 bases. Germline loops: CDR1 SEHNR, CDR2 FQNEAQ (reference sequence). The CDR3 runs to 16 residues. With 4 bases clipped from V and 5 bases from J, the junction kept 14 bases outside the gene matches. CDR3 amino acids: CASSSHGRGGKNEQYF. The CDR3 DNA follows: TGTGCCAGCAGCTCCCATGGACGGGGAGGGAAAAACGAGCAGTACTTC.

V gene TRBV7-9 combines with J gene TRBJ1-1; no definite D call. The CDR3 loop spans 15 amino acids. Germline CDR1 SEHNR, CDR2 FQNEAQ (reference sequence). Trimming cost V 1 base and J 0 bases, with 9 bases left between them. CDR3 region: CASSLVSGVNTEAFF. CDR3 DNA sequence: TGTGCCAGCAGCTTAGTCAGCGGGGTGAACACTGAAGCTTTCTTT.

V is TRBV6-6 and J is TRBJ1-5, with D possibly being TRBD1 (5 bases). In germline, CDR1 is MNHNY, CDR2 SVGAGI (reference sequence). With 6 bases removed from V and 3 bases from J, the gap between germline ends came to 12 bases. This CDR3 region has 14 residues. The CDR3 DNA reads as TGTGCCAGCAGCCTGACAGTCTCCAATCAGCCCCAGCATTTT. The encoded protein is CASSLTVSNQPQHF.

The chain couples TRBV5-1 to TRBJ2-5, with TRBD2 matching 11 bases. Germline-derived CDR1 and CDR2 are SGHRS and YFSETQ. Germline trimming cut 1 base from V and 2 bases from J; bases unmatched to any gene: 1. This CDR3 has 15 residues. The CDR3 spells CASSLTSGGQETQYF. The CDR3 DNA is TGCGCCAGCAGCTTGACTAGCGGGGGTCAAGAGACCCAGTACTTC.

The rearrangement uses TRBV5-1 and TRBJ2-1; D unclear. This CDR3 is 14 amino acids long. V was shortened by 7 bases and J by 0 bases, with 11 bases between the two germline ends. Germline V gene sequence: CDR1 SGHRS, CDR2 YFSETQ. The CDR3 DNA reads as TGCGCCAGCGAGCGAGAGAGCTCCTACAATGAGCAGTTCTTC. It codes for CASERESSYNEQFF.

This clone turned up a few times. The chain employs TRBV2 and TRBJ1-1, with D uncertain. Per germline, CDR1 SNHLY and CDR2 FYNNEI. The CDR3 has 13 residues. V lost 4 bases and J lost 8, with 14 bases in between. The CDR3: CASSGWRSAEAFF. CDR3 DNA sequence: TGTGCCAGCAGTGGTTGGAGGAGCGCGGAAGCTTTCTTT.

This clone came up once. The V call is TRBV28, the J call TRBJ2-1; D unclear. V lost 5 bases to trimming and J lost 7 bases, with 6 bases between them. Germline V gene sequence: CDR1 MDHEN, CDR2 SYDVKM. This CDR3 spans 11 amino acids. CDR3 sequence (DNA): TGTGCCAGCAGTCAGAGGAATGAGCAGTTCTTC. Protein product: CASSQRNEQFF.

The chain couples TRBV4-2 to TRBJ2-2, with D possibly matching TRBD2 (6 bases). The germline CDR1 and CDR2 sequences are LGHNA and YNFKEQ. V lost 2 bases, J lost 5 bases, and 9 bases lay in between. The CDR3 loop spans 14 amino acids. DNA of the CDR3: TGTGCCAGCAGCCAACGCGGGGATACCGGGGAGCTGTTTTTT. Residues: CASSQRGDTGELFF.

This clone occurred a few times. The rearrangement uses TRBV11-3 and TRBJ2-5; maybe TRBD2 (7 bases). Germline V gene sequence: CDR1 SGHNT, CDR2 YENEEA. V lost 0 bases, J lost 3 bases, and 17 bases lay in between. This CDR3 comprises 17 residues. The CDR3, as DNA: TGTGCCAGCAGCTTAGAGGGCTTTAGGGGGGGTAAAGAGACCCAGTACTTC. Residues: CASSLEGFRGGKETQYF.

The V and J genes are TRBV5-1 and TRBJ2-7; 8 nucleotides line up with TRBD1. This CDR3 spans 14 amino acids. CDR1 is SGHRS, CDR2 YFSETQ, per germline. The V segment lost 6 bases and the J segment 3 bases; nucleotides outside the gene matches: 8. Here the CDR3 DNA reads TGCGCCAGCACCCCCGGGACAGGCCACTACGAGCAGTACTTC. Protein: CASTPGTGHYEQYF.

This clone appeared a single time. The J gene is TRBJ2-7, the V gene TRBV5-1; the D gene is possibly TRBD1 (5 bases). CDR1 and CDR2 (germline): SGHRS, YFSETQ. The CDR3 sequence is 15 residues long. Trimming shortened V by 4 bases and J by 6 bases, and 20 bases separated the two germline ends. The CDR3 is CASSPGRAGLGEQYF. CDR3 coding DNA: TGCGCCAGCAGCCCTGGAAGGGCAGGGTTGGGCGAGCAGTACTTC.

The chain combines TRBV25-1 with TRBJ1-6; 7 bases align to TRBD1. Trimming cost V 4 bases and J 7 bases; bases outside gene matches: 7. CDR1 is MGHDK, CDR2 SYGVNS, per germline. CDR3 length: 15 amino acids. This CDR3 reads CASSATPDRNSPLHF. The CDR3 DNA sequence: TGTGCCAGCAGTGCCACACCGGACAGGAATTCACCCCTCCACTTT.

This sequence joins TRBV18 and TRBJ2-5; 7 nucleotides line up with TRBD2. V lost 3 bases and J lost 5; bases outside the gene matches: 3. Germline CDR1 KGHSH, CDR2 LQKENI. This CDR3 region has 13 residues. The CDR3 loop is CASSPRGGETQYF. Here the CDR3 DNA reads TGTGCCAGCTCACCCCGGGGAGGGGAGACCCAGTACTTC.

The CDR3 sequence is CASSSGQGNTIYF. DNA of the CDR3: TGTGCCAGCAGTTCCGGACAGGGAAACACCATATATTTT. The chain joins TRBV6-5 to TRBJ1-3; tentatively, D is TRBD1 (6 bases). V lost 4 bases to trimming and J lost 4 bases, with 8 bases between them. The CDR3 is 13 amino acids. Germline CDR1 MNHEY, CDR2 SVGAGI.

This clone was recorded only once. The chain couples TRBV18 to TRBJ2-7; D is undetermined. V was clipped by 0 bases and J by 4 bases, with 13 bases between them. Germline CDR1 KGHSH, CDR2 LQKENI. The CDR3 spans 15 residues. The CDR3 reads CASSPPVDSRYEQYF. Written as DNA, the CDR3 is TGTGCCAGCTCACCACCGGTCGATAGCAGATACGAGCAGTACTTC.

The gene calls are TRBV19 and TRBJ1-5; no firm D call. Between the trimmed V and J ends, which lost 0 bases and 3 bases, there was a span of 6 bases. The CDR3 has 14 amino acids. Germline CDR1 LNHDA, CDR2 SQIVND (reference sequence). CDR3 in amino acids: CASSIELYNQPQHF. In nucleotides, the CDR3 is TGTGCCAGTAGTATAGAACTGTACAATCAGCCCCAGCATTTT.

This sequence joins TRBV10-3 and TRBJ1-2; D is perhaps TRBD1 (5 bases). The V gene's germline CDR1 is ENHRY and CDR2 SYGVKD. The CDR3 is 14 amino acids. The V and J ends lost 6 bases and 0 bases respectively, with 11 bases between them. This chain's CDR3 is CAIRTDNSNYGYTF. CDR3 bases: TGTGCCATCAGAACGGACAATTCTAACTATGGCTACACCTTC.

The rearrangement links TRBV9 to TRBJ2-1; no firm D call. The CDR3 contains 12 residues. Germline CDR1 and CDR2: SGDLS and YYNGEE. V lost 3 bases, J lost 4 bases, and 5 bases lay in between. The CDR3 coding sequence is TGTGCCAGCAGCGCCCGGTACAATGAGCAGTTCTTC. It yields the protein CASSARYNEQFF.

The chain couples TRBV5-1 to TRBJ2-7; maybe TRBD2 (6 bases). This CDR3 comprises 15 residues. Germline-derived CDR1 and CDR2 are SGHRS and YFSETQ. V was shortened by 4 bases and J by 2 bases, with 16 bases between the two germline ends. The CDR3 DNA follows: TGCGCCAGCAGCCCTCGCTCGGGGGTACCCTACGAGCAGTACTTC. Translated: CASSPRSGVPYEQYF.

The J gene is TRBJ1-1, the V gene TRBV7-2; the D gene is possibly TRBD1 (6 bases). The V gene lost 2 bases and the J gene lost 2 bases, with 15 bases spanning the gap. The germline V gene encodes CDR1 SGHTA and CDR2 FQGNSA. This CDR3 has 16 residues. The CDR3 nucleotides read TGTGCCAGCAGCTTAACGGGGGGCGTCCTCAACACTGAAGCTTTCTTT. Amino acid sequence: CASSLTGGVLNTEAFF.

V and J are TRBV7-3 and TRBJ2-7; 9 bases line up with TRBD1. This CDR3 is 13 amino acids long. In germline, CDR1 is SGHTA, CDR2 FQGTGA. V lost 2 bases to trimming and J lost 7 bases; unmatched junction nucleotides: 3. The CDR3 protein is CASSLYRGREQYF. The CDR3 DNA is TGTGCCAGCAGCTTATACAGGGGGCGTGAGCAGTACTTC.

The chain carries TRBV6-5 and TRBJ1-2; tentatively, D is TRBD1 (6 bases). Trimming took 2 bases from V and 4 from J, leaving 11 bases between them. CDR1 MNHEY and CDR2 SVGAGI come from the germline V gene. There are 14 residues in the CDR3. CDR3 sequence: CASSYAGAVYGYTF. The DNA of the CDR3 is TGTGCCAGCAGTTACGCGGGGGCGGTCTATGGCTACACCTTC.

V gene TRBV7-3 combines with J gene TRBJ2-3; 14 positions agree with TRBD2. Per germline, CDR1 SGHTA and CDR2 FQGTGA. Trimming cost V 1 base and J 1 base; bases outside gene matches: 10. CDR3 length equals 20 residues. CDR3 amino acids: CASSLKGTSGSAFGTDTQYF. The CDR3 bases are TGTGCCAGCAGCTTAAAAGGGACTAGCGGGAGCGCCTTCGGCACAGATACGCAGTATTTT.

This sequence joins TRBV7-2 and TRBJ2-2; TRBD2 agrees at 13 bases. CDR3 size: 14 residues. Germline assignment: CDR1 SGHTA and CDR2 FQGNSA. V lost 8 bases and J lost 8; bases outside the gene matches: 5. The CDR3 nucleotides are TGTGCCAGCCGGGGGACTAGCGGGACGGGGGAGCTGTTTTTT. It specifies CASRGTSGTGELFF.

V is TRBV5-5 and J is TRBJ2-3; 9 nucleotides align to TRBD1. This CDR3 comprises 16 residues. Unmatched junction bases numbered 7, after V lost 2 bases and J lost 3 bases. Germline-derived CDR1 and CDR2 are SGHKS and YYEKEE (reference sequence). This CDR3 is CASSFPDRGGTDTQYF. The CDR3 DNA follows: TGTGCCAGCAGCTTTCCGGACAGGGGAGGGACAGATACGCAGTATTTT.

CDR3 amino acids: CATMGPRVGKAFF. The CDR3, as DNA: TGTGCCACCATGGGGCCTCGGGTCGGAAAAGCTTTCTTT. The chain recombines TRBV2 with TRBJ1-1; D is possibly TRBD1 (5 bases). The length of the CDR3 is 13 residues. V was cut by 10 bases and J by 9 bases, with 21 bases left in between. Germline assignment: CDR1 SNHLY and CDR2 FYNNEI.

This sequence joins TRBV5-1 and TRBJ2-7, with 9 bases lining up with TRBD2. The V gene end was trimmed by 5 bases and the J gene end by 2 bases; junction bases not matched to a gene: 2. CDR1 is SGHRS, CDR2 YFSETQ, per germline. The CDR3 runs to 13 residues. In DNA form, the CDR3 reads TGCGCCAGCAGGACTAGCGGAACCTACGAGCAGTACTTC. As protein: CASRTSGTYEQYF. Drawing the rest from reference TRBV5-1 and TRBJ2-7, the complete variable domain is KAGVTQTPRYLIKTRGQQVTLSCSPISGHRSVSWYQQTPGQGLQFLFEYFSETQRNKGNFPGRFSGRQFSNSRSEMNVSTLELGDSALYLCASRTSGTYEQYFGPGTRLTVT.

The rearrangement uses TRBV6-1 and TRBJ2-5, with 8 bases matching TRBD2. The CDR3 loop spans 14 amino acids. Germline CDR1 and CDR2: MNHNS and SASEGT. V was clipped by 0 bases and J by 7 bases; unmatched bases: 4. The CDR3 DNA follows: TGTGCCAGCAGTGAAGCTCGGGGGGGAGGGACCCAGTACTTC. Translating gives CASSEARGGGTQYF.

The rearrangement links TRBV7-2 to TRBJ1-5; no clear D gene. From germline, CDR1 is SGHTA and CDR2 FQGNSA. This CDR3 comprises 15 residues. V lost 2 bases to trimming and J lost 4 bases, with 12 bases between them. The CDR3 reads CASSLWAGLNQPQHF. The CDR3 nucleotides are TGTGCCAGCAGCTTATGGGCCGGACTAAATCAGCCCCAGCATTTT.